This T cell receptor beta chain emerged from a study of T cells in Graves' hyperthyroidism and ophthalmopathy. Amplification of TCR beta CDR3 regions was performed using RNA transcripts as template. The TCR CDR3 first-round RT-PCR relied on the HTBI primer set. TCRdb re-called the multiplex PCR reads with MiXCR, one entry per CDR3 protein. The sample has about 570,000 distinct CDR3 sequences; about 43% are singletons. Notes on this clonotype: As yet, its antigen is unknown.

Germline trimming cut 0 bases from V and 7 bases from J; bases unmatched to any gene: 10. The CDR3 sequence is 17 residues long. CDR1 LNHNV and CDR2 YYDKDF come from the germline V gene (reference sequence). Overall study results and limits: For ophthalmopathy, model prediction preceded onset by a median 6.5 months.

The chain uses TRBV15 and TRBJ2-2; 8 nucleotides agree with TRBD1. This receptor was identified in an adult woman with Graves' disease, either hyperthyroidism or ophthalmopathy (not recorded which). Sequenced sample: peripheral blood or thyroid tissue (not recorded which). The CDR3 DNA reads TGTGCCACCAGCAGAGACAGGTACAGGGGGTTTGGCGGGGAGCTGTTTTTT. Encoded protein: CATSRDRYRGFGGELFF.